This is a list of T cell receptor beta chains from one sample in a study of CD8 T cells in Susac syndrome. MiXCR, applied by TCRdb to the immunoSEQ multiplex PCR reads, yields one record per CDR3 protein. The sample lists about 70,000 distinct CDR3 sequences, 95% occurring once. Sequencing input: CD8+ T cells from PBMCs. The source of these receptors is a human donor in good health. Each CDR3 is given with its conserved first and last residue. The D gene is left open where the match is weak. Only part of the rows carry a size: once, few, many, or a class if the clone is expanded.

size	V	D	J	DNA	CDR3
-	TRBV9	-	TRBJ1-1	TGTGCCAGCAGCGTGGACGGCTCGGACACTGAAGCTTTCTTT	CASSVDGSDTEAFF
-	TRBV7-9	TRBD2	TRBJ2-2	TGTGCCAGCAGCCACGGACTAGTTAACACCGGGGAGCTGTTTTTT	CASSHGLVNTGELFF
-	TRBV12-3/TRBV12-4	TRBD1	TRBJ2-3	TGTGCCAGCAGTTTAGACCTCTGGACAGGGCGCACAGATACGCAGTATTTT	CASSLDLWTGRTDTQYF
-	TRBV5-4	-	TRBJ1-2	TGTGCCAGCAGCTTTACAGGGATGGGAGAGAACTATGGCTACACCTTC	CASSFTGMGENYGYTF
-	TRBV15	TRBD1	TRBJ1-6	TGTGCCACCAGCAGCCACAGGGGTAGGGGTTCACCCCTCCACTTT	CATSSHRGRGSPLHF
-	TRBV7-2	-	TRBJ1-4	TGTGCCAGCAGCTCCCTGCATGAAAAACTGTTTTTT	CASSSLHEKLFF
-	TRBV5-6	-	TRBJ2-1	TGTGCCAGCAGACCATCCCGGGCGAGCTCCTACAATGAGCAGTTCTTC	CASRPSRASSYNEQFF
once	TRBV29-1	-	TRBJ1-1	TGCAGCGGCCGGGGGACGGCGGACACTGAAGCTTTCTTT	CSGRGTADTEAFF
-	TRBV7-9	-	TRBJ2-1	TGTGCCAGCAGGTCCGAATACAATGAGCAGTTCTTC	CASRSEYNEQFF
-	TRBV29-1	-	TRBJ1-2	TGCAGCGTTGAAGGGCCGTCCTATGGCTACACCTTC	CSVEGPSYGYTF
-	TRBV28	TRBD1	TRBJ1-2	TGTGCCAGCAGCCCGACAGGGATCTATGGCTACACCTTC	CASSPTGIYGYTF
-	TRBV18	TRBD1	TRBJ1-5	TGTGCCAGCTCACCACCAGTCTGGGACAGGGCAAATCAGCCCCAGCATTTT	CASSPPVWDRANQPQHF